A single sample gave rise to the 21 T cell receptor beta chains below, sequenced in a study of T cells after yellow fever vaccination. Using its own MiXCR run on the 5' RACE reads, TCRdb lists one record per CDR3 protein. The sample holds more than 50,000 distinct CDR3 sequences; around 6.2% are singletons and the top ten take roughly 28%. Here the sequenced sample was PBMCs, either bulk or a sorted T-cell subset (CD4+, CD8+, memory, or dextramer-sorted; not recorded which), taken on the day of the yellow fever booster vaccination. The receptors originated from a man between 18 and 29 years old who received the YFV17D yellow fever vaccine.

The rearrangement joins TRBV29-1 to TRBJ2-7; 9 bases match TRBD2. V lost 3 bases to trimming and J lost 1 base; unmatched junction nucleotides: 10. The CDR3 is 16 amino acids. The germline V gene has CDR1 SQVTM and CDR2 ANQGSEA. CDR3: CSVEKSERGDSYEQYF. The CDR3 nucleotides are TGCAGCGTTGAGAAAAGCGAGCGGGGGGATTCCTACGAGCAGTACTTC.

The chain recombines TRBV2 with TRBJ1-2; D is possibly TRBD1 (6 bases). V lost 6 bases and J 4 bases, leaving 18 bases between the germline ends. Germline CDR1 SNHLY, CDR2 FYNNEI. The CDR3 sequence is 15 residues long. The CDR3 DNA reads as TGTGCCAGCAGGGAACTGAACGGGGGGCTCTATGGCTACACCTTC. It codes for CASRELNGGLYGYTF.

This chain joins TRBV6-4 and TRBJ2-1, with TRBD2 matching over 7 bases. The CDR3 is 16 amino acids. From germline, CDR1 is MRHNA and CDR2 SNTAGT. V lost 0 bases to trimming and J lost 5 bases; unmatched junction nucleotides: 7. The CDR3 coding sequence is TGTGCCAGCAGTGACTCCGCTGGCGGGGGAAACAATGAGCAGTTCTTC. It specifies CASSDSAGGGNNEQFF.

The CDR3 DNA is TGTGCCAGCAGTTTGGGGACAGGGTATGGCTACACCTTC. It is translated as CASSLGTGYGYTF. V usage is TRBV12-3 or TRBV12-4 and J usage is TRBJ1-2; 9 nucleotides line up with TRBD1. Trimming at V came to 3 bases and at J to 5 bases, leaving 1 base not matched to a gene. The CDR3 totals 13 residues.

This clonotype appeared a few times. This chain connects TRBV4-3 to TRBJ2-1; 7 nucleotides agree with TRBD2. J was trimmed by 5 bases and V by 1 base; bases with no gene match: 8. CDR1 LGHNA and CDR2 YSLEER come from the germline V gene. The CDR3 has 16 residues. CDR3 nucleotides: TGCGCCAGCAGCCAAGTCGGTTTGGGAGGGAACAATGAGCAGTTCTTC. Amino acids: CASSQVGLGGNNEQFF.

CDR3 bases: TGTGCCAGCAGCCGAGGGGGGAGGTTAAGCAATCAGCCCCAGCATTTT. Protein sequence: CASSRGGRLSNQPQHF. V is TRBV6-5 and J is TRBJ1-5; TRBD1 might be the D (6 bases). V gave up 6 bases and J gave up 1 base, with 16 bases separating them. The CDR3 contains 16 residues. Per the germline V gene, CDR1 is MNHEY and CDR2 is SVGAGI.

This clonotype was seen a few times. V usage is TRBV18 and J usage is TRBJ2-1, with 8 bases aligning to TRBD2. The germline V gene encodes CDR1 KGHSH and CDR2 LQKENI. The V gene end was trimmed by 3 bases and the J gene end by 0 bases; junction bases not matched to a gene: 1. CDR3 length: 15 residues. CDR3 DNA sequence: TGTGCCAGCTCACCTGCGGGGGGCTCCTACAATGAGCAGTTCTTC. Its protein product is CASSPAGGSYNEQFF.

This clonotype was found many times. This chain joins TRBV12-3 or TRBV12-4 and TRBJ2-1, with unresolved D. Trimming shortened V by 1 base and J by 0 bases, and 10 bases separated the two germline ends. The CDR3 covers 16 residues. The DNA of the CDR3 is TGTGCCAGCAGTTTAGGTCAAGGACGCTCCTACAATGAGCAGTTCTTC. Its protein product is CASSLGQGRSYNEQFF.

In this sample, this clonotype turned up many times. The chain has TRBV7-9 and TRBJ1-2, with no clear D. CDR1 is SEHNR and CDR2 is FQNEAQ in the germline V gene (reference sequence). The CDR3 is 12 residues long. Trimming cost V 6 bases and J 5 bases, with 10 bases left between them. CDR3 sequence reads: CASSPNQYGYTF. The CDR3 region has the DNA TGTGCCAGCAGTCCTAATCAGTATGGCTACACCTTC.

J is TRBJ2-3 and V is TRBV3-1; a possible D gene is TRBD1 (6 bases). Trimming stripped 4 bases from V and 1 base from J, with 9 bases between. CDR1 LGHDT and CDR2 YNNKEL come from the germline V gene (reference sequence). This CDR3 is built from 14 residues. As DNA, the CDR3 is TGTGCCAGCAGCCCGACAGGAGGCACAGATACGCAGTATTTT. Translating it yields CASSPTGGTDTQYF.

This clonotype was observed at least ten times. This chain joins TRBV4-3 and TRBJ1-1; D not certain. The germline V and J ends were trimmed by 1 base and 2 bases, with 8 bases remaining between them. The CDR3 runs to 14 residues. Germline V gene data show CDR1 as LGHNA and CDR2 as YSLEER. Here the CDR3 reads CASSQGWGNTEAFF. Written as DNA, the CDR3 is TGCGCCAGCAGCCAAGGCTGGGGTAACACTGAAGCTTTCTTT.

V usage is TRBV5-1 and J usage is TRBJ2-7, with 8 positions matching TRBD1. The germline CDR1 and CDR2 sequences are SGHRS and YFSETQ. The junction had 4 bases not matched to a gene; V was cut back by 3 bases and J by 2 bases. The length of the CDR3 is 14 residues. The CDR3 coding sequence is TGCGCCAGCAGCTGGGGGACAGGAGCCTACGAGCAGTACGTC. Its protein product is CASSWGTGAYEQYV.

This clonotype was detected many times. The V and J genes are TRBV4-1 and TRBJ2-3, with D unresolved. CDR1 and CDR2 (germline): MGHRA, YSYEKL. V was shortened by 1 base and J by 3 bases, with 5 bases between the two germline ends. The CDR3 runs 13 residues. CDR3 loop: CASSQVWTDTQYF. The CDR3 DNA sequence: TGCGCCAGCAGCCAAGTTTGGACAGATACGCAGTATTTT.

The CDR3 coding sequence is TGTGCCAGCAGACAGAGGGGCTCCTACAATGAGCAGTTCTTC. It is translated as CASRQRGSYNEQFF. This sequence joins TRBV3-1 and TRBJ2-1; D tentatively reads TRBD1 or TRBD2 (5 bases each). The CDR3 covers 14 residues. Germline CDR1 and CDR2: LGHDT and YNNKEL (reference sequence). Deletions cut 6 bases from V and 0 bases from J, with 9 bases between.

The chain employs TRBV6-6 and TRBJ2-7; D possibly corresponds to TRBD2 (6 bases). Deletions cut 5 bases from V and 4 bases from J, with 12 bases between. The CDR3 contains 13 residues. CDR1 is MNHNY, CDR2 SVGAGI, per germline (reference sequence). CDR3 bases: TGTGCCAGCAGTCCGGGACTGTCATACGAGCAGTACTTC. Translating it yields CASSPGLSYEQYF.

This clonotype was observed at least ten times. The chain combines TRBV4-1 with TRBJ1-5; 7 bases fit TRBD1. Germline trimming cut 4 bases from V and 5 bases from J; bases unmatched to any gene: 5. CDR1 MGHRA and CDR2 YSYEKL come from the germline V gene. This CDR3 is 14 amino acids long. The CDR3 sequence is CASSLGGTDQPQHF. The CDR3 bases are TGCGCCAGCAGCCTAGGAGGGACAGATCAGCCCCAGCATTTT.

There are many counts of this clonotype. This chain connects TRBV4-1 to TRBJ1-4; D remains unclear. In germline, CDR1 is MGHRA, CDR2 YSYEKL. The CDR3 has 16 amino acids. The germline V and J ends were trimmed by 0 bases and 2 bases, with 10 bases remaining between them. CDR3 protein: CASSQDGPATNEKLFF. As DNA, the CDR3 is TGCGCCAGCAGCCAAGATGGGCCAGCTACTAATGAAAAACTGTTTTTT.

This clonotype was recorded many times. This CDR3 is CASSYSGAQYF. The CDR3 nucleotides are TGTGCCAGCAGCTACTCTGGGGCCCAGTACTTC. The chain joins TRBV7-9 to TRBJ2-5, with D uncertain. Trimming shortened V by 4 bases and J by 9 bases, and 9 bases separated the two germline ends. CDR1 is SEHNR, CDR2 FQNEAQ, per germline (reference sequence). The CDR3 is made up of 11 amino acids.

Ten or more counts support this clonotype. The V call is TRBV4-1, the J call TRBJ2-5; no firm D call. V was cut by 0 bases and J by 2 bases, with 7 bases left in between. The germline gives CDR1 MGHRA, CDR2 YSYEKL. The CDR3 runs 14 residues. CDR3 protein: CASSQDHRQETQYF. The CDR3 bases are TGCGCCAGCAGCCAAGACCACAGACAAGAGACCCAGTACTTC.

This clonotype was counted a few times. A read error may be the cause here, since a much bigger clone is one base away. The rearrangement links TRBV7-9 to TRBJ2-3, with D possibly TRBD2 on 5 matching bases. The CDR3 is made up of 17 amino acids. The germline V gene encodes CDR1 SEHNR and CDR2 FQNEAQ (reference sequence). The CDR3 DNA reads as TGTGCCAGCACCGAGCTTGGGAGTGAGAGATTCACAGATATGCAGTATTTT. Residues: CASTELGSERFTDMQYF.

Ten or more counts support this clonotype. The V call is TRBV10-3, the J call TRBJ2-5; 10 nucleotides match TRBD2. CDR1 and CDR2 from the germline V gene are ENHRY and SYGVKD. This CDR3 comprises 14 residues. With 10 bases clipped from V and 4 bases from J, the junction kept 9 bases outside the gene matches. The CDR3, as DNA: TGTGCCAGCAGCGGGGGGGCGATTGTAGAGACCCAGTACTTC. Translated, it gives CASSGGAIVETQYF.